This T cell receptor (beta chain) was captured in a study of blood T cell repertoires in COVID-19. Profiling relied on immunoSEQ multiplex PCR, and the TCRdb table lists in-frame clones only, not all of them. The table lists 100,000 to 150,000 clones, approximately 88% of them singletons. This CDR3 has 14 residues. V lost 6 bases, J lost 12 bases, and 15 bases stayed unmatched. Germline V gene lookup returns CDR1 SGHDT and CDR2 YYEEEE. Sequenced: peripheral blood. This chain connects TRBV5-6 to TRBJ2-3, with 8 bases identical to TRBD2. This TCR derives from a woman aged 80 or older with acute or convalescent COVID-19. The CDR3 reads CASTDHERGFYQYF. In nucleotides, the CDR3 is TGTGCCAGCACCGACCACGAGCGGGGGTTTTATCAGTATTTT.